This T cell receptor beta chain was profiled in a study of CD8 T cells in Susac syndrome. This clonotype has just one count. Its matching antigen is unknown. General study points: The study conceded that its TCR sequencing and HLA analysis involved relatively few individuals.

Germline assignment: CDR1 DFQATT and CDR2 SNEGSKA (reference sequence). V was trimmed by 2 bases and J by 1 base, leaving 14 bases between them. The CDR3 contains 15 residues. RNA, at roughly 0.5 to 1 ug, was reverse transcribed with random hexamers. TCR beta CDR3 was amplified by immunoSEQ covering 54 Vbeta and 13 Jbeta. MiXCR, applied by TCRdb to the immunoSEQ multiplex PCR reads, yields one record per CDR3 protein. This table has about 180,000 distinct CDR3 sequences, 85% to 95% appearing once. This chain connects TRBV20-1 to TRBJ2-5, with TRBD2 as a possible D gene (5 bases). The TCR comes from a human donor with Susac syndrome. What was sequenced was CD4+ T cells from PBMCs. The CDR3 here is CSARNSLGIQETQYF. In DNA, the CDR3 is TGCAGTGCTAGAAATTCACTAGGCATCCAAGAGACCCAGTACTTC.